This T cell receptor beta chain was identified in a study of T cells after yellow fever vaccination. This clonotype was recorded at least ten times. What it recognizes is unknown. Study-level results: Clones from primary vaccination mostly reappeared after the booster (96% CD4, around 90% CD8).

V shed 4 bases, J shed 5 bases, and the junction held 3 bases outside the gene matches. Germline V gives CDR1 SGHRS, CDR2 YFSETQ. The CDR3 loop spans 13 amino acids. The TCR cDNA carried a universal primer site and UMIs from 5'RACE template switching. Each CDR3 protein is one row after TCRdb ran MiXCR on the 5' RACE reads. The data contain roughly 120,000 distinct CDR3 sequences, 7.4% of them singletons. The chain carries TRBV5-1 and TRBJ2-7, with TRBD1 identical over 10 bases. This specimen consisted of CD4+ T cells sorted from PBMCs, obtained more than 8 days after the first yellow fever vaccination. This TCR was recovered from a man between 18 and 29 years old who received the YFV17D yellow fever vaccine. The chain's CDR3 is CASSHGQGDEQYF. CDR3 nucleotides: TGCGCCAGCAGCCACGGACAGGGGGACGAGCAGTACTTC.